The 3 T cell receptor beta chains below were found in one sample sequenced in a study of a mutant IDH1 vaccine in newly diagnosed glioma. The table came from immunoSEQ multiplex PCR; TCRdb's copy has only in-frame clones and leaves some out. The sample yields tens of thousands of clones, 81% seen once. The time point: week 35, safety follow-up. Mutant IDH1 20-mer peptide, at 300 ug, made up each vaccine dose, with topical imiquimod. For these TCRs, the target antigens are not known. Material: PBMCs, obtained from a glioma patient whose treatment included an IDH1 peptide vaccine. These receptors were collected from a middle-aged woman with glioma. Some clones in this sample may be carry-over from other donors' samples.

The rearrangement links TRBV5-1 to TRBJ2-3, with D perhaps matching TRBD2 (6 bases). CDR1 is SGHRS and CDR2 is YFSETQ in the germline V gene. The length of the CDR3 is 15 residues. The V and J ends lost 0 bases and 4 bases respectively, with 12 bases between them. The CDR3 DNA reads TGCGCCAGCAGCTTGGCCGGTGTAGCGGCAGATACGCAGTATTTT. Translating it yields CASSLAGVAADTQYF.

This chain uses TRBV6-1 with TRBJ1-1; D is unresolved. The length of the CDR3 is 14 residues. V lost 6 bases, J lost 1 base, and 12 bases lay in between. The germline gives CDR1 MNHNS, CDR2 SASEGT. The CDR3 region is CASSGPPKNTEAFF. CDR3 DNA: TGTGCCAGCAGCGGGCCCCCCAAGAACACTGAAGCTTTCTTT.

The chain is built from TRBV9 and TRBJ1-3; D is unresolved. This CDR3 contains 15 residues. Germline CDR1 is SGDLS and CDR2 is YYNGEE. V was shortened by 2 bases and J by 0 bases, with 9 bases between the two germline ends. The CDR3 is CASSVLGISGNTIYF. CDR3 bases: TGTGCCAGCAGCGTGTTAGGTATCTCTGGAAACACCATATATTTT.